This is a list of T cell receptor beta chains from one sample in a study of T cell clones after liver transplantation. Profiling relied on immunoSEQ multiplex PCR, and the TCRdb table lists in-frame clones only, not all of them. The sample includes 70,000 or so clones, roughly nine tenths of them seen just once. The material sequenced was CD4+ T cells from blood, taken before liver transplant. These receptors were collected from a human donor who received a liver transplant. CDR3s include the opening cysteine and the closing phenylalanine or tryptophan. Fields, in order: J gene, clone size, D gene, V gene, CDR3 protein, CDR3 DNA. D genes are given only for firm matches. Clone size is given for some rows only: seen once, a few or many times, or a class if the clone is expanded.

j_call: TRBJ2-1; clone_size: NA; d_call: NA; v_call: TRBV7-2; cdr3_aa: CASSLEGLYNEQFF; cdr3_nt: TGTGCCAGCAGCTTAGAGGGGCTTTACAATGAGCAGTTCTTC
j_call: TRBJ1-1; clone_size: NA; d_call: TRBD1; v_call: TRBV27; cdr3_aa: CASISQGAFEAFF; cdr3_nt: TGTGCCAGCATCTCACAGGGGGCCTTTGAAGCTTTCTTT
j_call: TRBJ2-2; clone_size: NA; d_call: NA; v_call: TRBV5-1; cdr3_aa: CASSPGPGDTGELFF; cdr3_nt: TGCGCCAGCAGCCCGGGACCCGGCGACACCGGGGAGCTGTTTTTT
j_call: TRBJ1-2; clone_size: NA; d_call: TRBD1; v_call: TRBV10-3; cdr3_aa: CAISEFQQGDGYTF; cdr3_nt: TGTGCCATCAGTGAGTTTCAACAGGGGGATGGCTACACCTTC
j_call: TRBJ1-1; clone_size: NA; d_call: TRBD1; v_call: TRBV11-2; cdr3_aa: CASSLDRGRTEAFF; cdr3_nt: TGTGCCAGCAGCTTAGACAGGGGGCGGACTGAAGCTTTCTTT
j_call: TRBJ2-5; clone_size: NA; d_call: NA; v_call: TRBV28; cdr3_aa: CGLGRINEETQYF; cdr3_nt: TGTGGCCTGGGCAGGATTAACGAAGAGACCCAGTACTTC
j_call: TRBJ1-1; clone_size: NA; d_call: NA; v_call: TRBV5-5; cdr3_aa: CASFGTTRNTEAFF; cdr3_nt: TGTGCCAGCTTCGGCACGACCAGGAACACTGAAGCTTTCTTT
j_call: TRBJ1-1; clone_size: NA; d_call: NA; v_call: TRBV5-1; cdr3_aa: CASSLGAGEAFF; cdr3_nt: TGCGCCAGCAGCTTGGGGGCAGGGGAAGCTTTCTTT
j_call: TRBJ2-1; clone_size: few; d_call: NA; v_call: TRBV19; cdr3_aa: CASSIIQGFDDEQFF; cdr3_nt: TGTGCCAGTAGTATAATCCAGGGCTTTGACGATGAGCAGTTCTTC
j_call: TRBJ2-7; clone_size: NA; d_call: NA; v_call: TRBV6-5; cdr3_aa: CASSYSTRPGSEYF; cdr3_nt: TGTGCCAGCAGTTACTCGACACGGCCCGGTAGTGAGTACTTC
j_call: TRBJ1-5; clone_size: NA; d_call: NA; v_call: TRBV7-2; cdr3_aa: CASSLAGQPQHF; cdr3_nt: TGTGCCAGCAGCTTAGCGGGTCAGCCCCAGCATTTT
j_call: TRBJ2-2; clone_size: few; d_call: NA; v_call: TRBV5-1; cdr3_aa: CASSPGPTGELFF; cdr3_nt: TGCGCCAGCAGCCCCGGACCCACCGGGGAGCTGTTTTTT